This T cell receptor (beta chain) came from a study of Ad26.COV2.S vaccination and SARS-CoV-2 variants. Looking at the study overall: By the intramuscular route, Ad26.COV2.S was given once, or twice 56 days apart.

In regard to this clone: As yet, its antigen is unknown.

Assay: immunoSEQ multiplex PCR; the TCRdb copy retains only in-frame clones and omits some. The repertoire holds about 250,000 clones, with roughly 86% as singletons. Sample treatment: around 19 received Ad26.COV2.S at low or high dose, single or two shots; 5 received placebo; per-sample allocation not given. After the first vaccine or placebo injection, samples were drawn on day 63. An 18-55-year-old adult in Boston served as donor. Vaccination used an Ad26 vector expressing Wuhan-strain SARS-CoV-2 spike. Study-wide results and limits: CD8+ and CD4+ T cells specific for spike reportedly responded with substantial breadth after vaccination.

The CDR3 loop spans 15 amino acids. V was pared by 2 bases and J by 4 bases, with 14 bases between. Germline V gene sequence: CDR1 SGHKS, CDR2 YYEKEE (reference sequence). This sequence originates from a person aged 18 to 65 who received the Ad26.COV2.S COVID-19 vaccine or a placebo. V and J are TRBV5-5 and TRBJ2-3; possible D gene TRBD1, 6 bases. The sample in question was peripheral blood, obtained in a trial of Ad26.COV2.S vaccine versus placebo. CDR3 loop: CASSLQGDEADTQYF. For the CDR3, the DNA is TGTGCCAGCAGCTTACAGGGTGACGAGGCAGATACGCAGTATTTT. Using reference TRBV5-5 and TRBJ2-3 for the parts outside the CDR3, the full variable domain is DAGVTQSPTHLIKTRGQQVTLRCSPISGHKSVSWYQQVLGQGPQFIFQYYEKEERGRGNFPDRFSARQFPNYSSELNVNALLLGDSALYLCASSLQGDEADTQYFGPGTRLTVL.